A selection of T cell receptor beta chains follows, all from one sample in a study of cytomegalovirus exposure and HLA in healthy donors. Data came from immunoSEQ multiplex PCR; TCRdb stores just in-frame clones and leaves some out. This table holds some 150,000 clones. Sequencing was carried out using PBMCs. These receptor sequences come from a man aged 40-49 years in good health and CMV-seronegative. CDR3s include the opening cysteine and the closing phenylalanine or tryptophan. D genes are given only for firm matches.

j_call: TRBJ1-2
d_call: .
v_call: TRBV7-9
cdr3_aa: CASSRGLHYGYTF
cdr3_nt: TGTGCCAGCAGCCGGGGACTTCATTATGGCTACACCTTC

j_call: TRBJ1-1
d_call: .
v_call: TRBV19
cdr3_aa: CASTRVNTEAFF
cdr3_nt: TGTGCCAGTACGAGGGTTAACACTGAAGCTTTCTTT

j_call: TRBJ2-5
d_call: TRBD1
v_call: TRBV7-9
cdr3_aa: CASSLTGGPETQYF
cdr3_nt: TGTGCCAGCAGCTTAACAGGGGGCCCCGAGACCCAGTACTTC

j_call: TRBJ2-5
d_call: TRBD2
v_call: TRBV10-2
cdr3_aa: CASSKLAGGETQYF
cdr3_nt: TGCGCCAGCAGTAAACTAGCGGGGGGAGAGACCCAGTACTTC

j_call: TRBJ1-1
d_call: TRBD1
v_call: TRBV6-6
cdr3_aa: CASSYPGQGDTEAFF
cdr3_nt: TGTGCCAGCAGTTACCCGGGACAGGGCGACACTGAAGCTTTCTTT

j_call: TRBJ1-2
d_call: .
v_call: TRBV15
cdr3_aa: CATSREEGLYGYTF
cdr3_nt: TGTGCCACCAGCAGAGAGGAGGGACTTTATGGCTACACCTTC

j_call: TRBJ1-2
d_call: .
v_call: TRBV21-1
cdr3_aa: CASSKGQGYGYTF
cdr3_nt: TGTGCCAGCAGCAAAGGACAGGGCTATGGCTACACCTTC

j_call: TRBJ1-1
d_call: .
v_call: TRBV7-2
cdr3_aa: CASSLLGGNTEAFF
cdr3_nt: TGTGCCAGCAGCTTGCTGGGGGGGAACACTGAAGCTTTCTTT

j_call: TRBJ1-2
d_call: TRBD1
v_call: TRBV29-1
cdr3_aa: CSVSGQDLYGYTF
cdr3_nt: TGCAGCGTTTCGGGACAGGACTTATATGGCTACACCTTC

j_call: TRBJ2-2
d_call: .
v_call: TRBV6-6
cdr3_aa: CASSATETGELFF
cdr3_nt: TGTGCCAGCAGTGCGACGGAGACCGGGGAGCTGTTTTTT

j_call: TRBJ1-3
d_call: .
v_call: TRBV6-5
cdr3_aa: CASSPPGVSGNTIYF
cdr3_nt: TGTGCCAGCAGTCCCCCAGGGGTTTCTGGAAACACCATATATTTT

j_call: TRBJ2-6
d_call: .
v_call: TRBV5-1
cdr3_aa: CASSPGGANVLTF
cdr3_nt: TGCGCCAGCAGCCCGGGGGGGGCCAACGTCCTGACTTTC

j_call: TRBJ1-4
d_call: .
v_call: TRBV13
cdr3_aa: CASSLKGSATNEKLFF
cdr3_nt: TGTGCCAGCAGCTTAAAGGGGTCTGCAACTAATGAAAAACTGTTTTTT

j_call: TRBJ1-1
d_call: TRBD1
v_call: TRBV29-1
cdr3_aa: CSVGTGQRTMNTEAFF
cdr3_nt: TGCAGCGTGGGAACGGGACAGCGGACCATGAACACTGAAGCTTTCTTT

j_call: TRBJ1-6
d_call: .
v_call: TRBV6-6
cdr3_aa: CASSPYNSPLHF
cdr3_nt: TGTGCCAGCAGTCCTTATAATTCACCCCTCCACTTT

j_call: TRBJ1-2
d_call: .
v_call: TRBV19
cdr3_aa: CASSMGRIVYGYTF
cdr3_nt: TGTGCCAGTAGTATGGGCAGGATCGTCTATGGCTACACCTTC

j_call: TRBJ1-2
d_call: TRBD1
v_call: TRBV9
cdr3_aa: CASSASGGSYTF
cdr3_nt: TGTGCCAGCAGCGCATCAGGGGGGAGCTACACCTTC

j_call: TRBJ2-7
d_call: .
v_call: TRBV6-5
cdr3_aa: CASSYWAGGPLYF
cdr3_nt: TGTGCCAGCAGTTACTGGGCAGGGGGGCCGTTATACTTC

j_call: TRBJ1-1
d_call: .
v_call: TRBV7-9
cdr3_aa: CASSWEDLNTEAFF
cdr3_nt: TGTGCCAGCAGCTGGGAGGACCTGAACACTGAAGCTTTCTTT

j_call: TRBJ2-7
d_call: .
v_call: TRBV4-3
cdr3_aa: CASSQGIGVFYEQYF
cdr3_nt: TGCGCCAGCAGCCAAGGTATCGGGGTGTTCTACGAGCAGTACTTC

j_call: TRBJ2-1
d_call: TRBD2
v_call: TRBV19
cdr3_aa: CASSIDLAEYNEQFF
cdr3_nt: TGTGCCAGTAGTATAGATCTAGCGGAATACAATGAGCAGTTCTTC

j_call: TRBJ1-4
d_call: .
v_call: TRBV7-6
cdr3_aa: CASSSGGGRANEKLFF
cdr3_nt: TGTGCCAGCAGCTCCGGGGGGGGCCGGGCTAATGAAAAACTGTTTTTT

j_call: TRBJ1-1
d_call: .
v_call: TRBV28
cdr3_aa: CASSLQGLSAFF
cdr3_nt: TGTGCCAGCAGTTTACAGGGTTTGTCAGCTTTCTTT

j_call: TRBJ2-7
d_call: .
v_call: TRBV6-6
cdr3_aa: CASSYRSQGLTYEQYF
cdr3_nt: TGTGCCAGCAGTTACAGAAGCCAGGGTTTGACCTACGAGCAGTACTTC

j_call: TRBJ2-2
d_call: .
v_call: TRBV5-6
cdr3_aa: CASSTMTSKVGELFF
cdr3_nt: TGTGCCAGCAGCACTATGACTAGTAAGGTCGGGGAGCTGTTTTTT

j_call: TRBJ1-1
d_call: TRBD1
v_call: TRBV11-3
cdr3_aa: CASSAFDRGNTEAFF
cdr3_nt: TGTGCCAGCAGCGCGTTCGACAGGGGGAACACTGAAGCTTTCTTT

j_call: TRBJ1-1
d_call: TRBD1
v_call: TRBV9
cdr3_aa: CASSVGAGRGRTEAFF
cdr3_nt: TGTGCCAGCAGCGTAGGAGCGGGCAGGGGGCGGACTGAAGCTTTCTTT

j_call: TRBJ1-1
d_call: .
v_call: TRBV5-1
cdr3_aa: CASRAGQNTEAFF
cdr3_nt: TGCGCCAGTAGGGCAGGGCAGAACACTGAAGCTTTCTTT